The clone carrying this TCR beta chain has only a few counts. Its antigen is undetermined. The entry originates in a study of T cell repertoires in cytomegalovirus infection. As for the study in general: Indications of both CMV infection and matching HLA type were provided by public TCR beta signatures. Study conclusions and caveats: It was HLA-C-restricted CMV-specific TCR beta clonotypes that dominated the response ex vivo.

CDR1 is SNHLY and CDR2 is FYNNEI in the germline V gene. The V end lost 7 bases, the J end lost 0 bases, and 11 bases lay between the germline ends. CDR3 length: 14 amino acids. TCRdb reanalysed the reads using MiXCR and keeps one entry per CDR3 protein. The sample records about a million distinct CDR3 sequences, 31% being singletons. This receptor was taken from a human donor in good health (CMV status not recorded). Some clones in this sample may be carry-over from other donors' samples. The chain recombines TRBV2 with TRBJ2-3; the D is unclear. The material sequenced was cultured CD8+ T cells from PBMCs, taken from culture after CMV antigen stimulation. The CDR3 sequence is CASTDLGSTDTQYF. The CDR3 coding sequence is TGTGCCAGCACCGACTTGGGGAGCACAGATACGCAGTATTTT.